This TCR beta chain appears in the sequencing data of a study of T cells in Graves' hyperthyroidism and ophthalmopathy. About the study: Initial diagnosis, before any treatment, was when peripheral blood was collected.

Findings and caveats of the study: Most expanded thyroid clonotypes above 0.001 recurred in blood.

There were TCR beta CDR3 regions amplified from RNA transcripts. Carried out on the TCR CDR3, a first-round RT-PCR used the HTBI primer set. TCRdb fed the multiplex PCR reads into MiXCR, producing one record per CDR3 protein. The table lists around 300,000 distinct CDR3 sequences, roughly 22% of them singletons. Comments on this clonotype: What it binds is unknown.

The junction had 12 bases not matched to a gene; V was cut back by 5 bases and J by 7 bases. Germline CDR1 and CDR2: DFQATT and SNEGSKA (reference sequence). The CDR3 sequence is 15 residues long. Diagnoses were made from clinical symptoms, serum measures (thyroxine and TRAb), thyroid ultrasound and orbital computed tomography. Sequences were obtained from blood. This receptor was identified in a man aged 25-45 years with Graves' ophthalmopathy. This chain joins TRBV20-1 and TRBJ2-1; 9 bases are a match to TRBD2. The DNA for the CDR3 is TGCAGTGCTCTCCGCCCCGCGGGAGGGAAGAATGAGCAGTTCTTC. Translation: CSALRPAGGKNEQFF.